This TCR beta chain comes out of a study of CD8 T cells in ankylosing spondylitis. Study results and caveats: Ankylosing spondylitis blood appeared to be characterized by a TCR beta motif of eight highly homologous variants. Disease-associated clones were CD8+ and fairly uncommon in peripheral blood. Disease-linked clones reportedly showed significant enrichment in matched ankylosing spondylitis synovial fluid.

For TCR beta, libraries came from quantitative 5'-RACE with molecular barcodes. TCRdb re-derived calls from the 5' RACE reads in MiXCR, one entry per CDR3 protein. This sample has more than 400,000 distinct CDR3 sequences, with approximately 5% found just once. This clonotype was recorded at least ten times. Its specificity is not known. Looked up from germline, CDR1 is MNHEY and CDR2 is SVGEGT. The CDR3 is 11 amino acids. Between the trimmed V and J ends, which lost 8 bases and 2 bases, there was a span of 6 bases. The genes are TRBV6-2 or TRBV6-3 and TRBJ1-2; D is unresolved. The receptor was isolated from a male donor with ankylosing spondylitis. Sequencing was carried out using blood, either unsorted or a sorted T cell fraction (not recorded which). The CDR3 bases are TGTGCCAGCGACCTCAACTATGGCTACACCTTC. Translated: CASDLNYGYTF.